This T cell receptor (beta chain) was captured by sequencing in a study of blood T cell repertoires in COVID-19. Study in general: The United States, Italy and Spain supplied acute and convalescent COVID-19 samples. T cells, B-cell-depleted T cells, or PBMCs supplied cDNA or gDNA.

Produced via immunoSEQ multiplex PCR; TCRdb's table is partial and in-frame only. The sample includes roughly 330,000 clones, around 87% of them seen just once. The germline CDR1 and CDR2 sequences are SGHDT and YYEEEE. V dropped 4 bases and J dropped 4 bases, with 29 bases sitting between them. The CDR3 is 19 amino acids. The study assigned cohorts using participant-reported clinical history. Each recovered donor of Cohort 3 presented with two negative PCRs, clearance, or symptom resolution. The V and J genes are TRBV5-6 and TRBJ1-2; D is uncertain. The sequencing input was PBMCs or T cells enriched from blood (not recorded which). This TCR was recovered from a young woman who had recovered from COVID-19. The CDR3 DNA reads as TGTGCCAGCAGCCCCTACCAGCTCCTCGTCCTATTATCAGGCTATGGCTACACCTTC. Protein: CASSPYQLLVLLSGYGYTF.